A single sample gave rise to the 11 T cell receptor beta chains below, sequenced in a study of identical twins. One entry per CDR3 protein, called by TCRdb with MiXCR from the 5' RACE reads. The sample carries around 340,000 distinct CDR3 sequences, more than 9% recorded once. Another study also made use of these data, one on yellow fever vaccine responses in identical twins.

The sequenced sample consisted of CD8+ T cells sorted from blood. Receptors were obtained from a woman aged 18-35 years in good health.

The sample holds a few counts of this clonotype. CDR3 sequence reads: CASSPSTGGNQPQHF. CDR3 coding DNA: TGTGCCAGCAGTCCCTCGACAGGGGGCAATCAGCCCCAGCATTTT. This chain links TRBV27 with TRBJ1-5; TRBD1 matches at 8 bases. The germline CDR1 and CDR2 sequences are MNHEY and SMNVEV (reference sequence). There are 15 residues in the CDR3. Losses at the gene ends were 5 bases for V and 2 bases for J; bases not matched to a gene: 5.

In its sample, this clonotype was seen a few times. The chain has TRBV6-1 and TRBJ2-1; 9 positions agree with TRBD2. The CDR3 is made up of 14 amino acids. Trimming took 11 bases from V and 7 from J; bases not matched to a gene: 12. Germline V gene sequence: CDR1 MNHNS, CDR2 SASEGT. CDR3 in DNA: TGTGCCTCCCGGGGACTAGCTTCTTGGAATGAGCAGTTCTTC. Translating gives CASRGLASWNEQFF.

The chain is built from TRBV12-3 or TRBV12-4 and TRBJ2-7, with TRBD2 matching over 9 bases. The V and J ends lost 5 bases and 0 bases, in that order; junction bases with no gene match: 8. The CDR3 has 16 residues. CDR3 sequence (DNA): TGTGCCAGCAGTCCCGCGGGGGGGAGATTCTCCTACGAGCAGTACTTC. Its translation is CASSPAGGRFSYEQYF.

This clonotype was counted a few times. The J gene is TRBJ2-5, the V gene TRBV6-5, with no clear D. CDR1 MNHEY and CDR2 SVGAGI come from the germline V gene. The CDR3 runs to 15 residues. V was trimmed by 4 bases and J by 5 bases, leaving 17 bases between them. The CDR3 protein is CASSFRPLHGETQYF. CDR3 coding DNA: TGTGCCAGCAGTTTCCGACCCCTGCATGGGGAGACCCAGTACTTC.

The J gene is TRBJ2-2, the V gene TRBV6-5, with TRBD1 identical over 11 bases. Trimming took 4 bases from V and 6 from J; bases not matched to a gene: 4. This CDR3 is 15 amino acids long. Germline V gene sequence: CDR1 MNHEY, CDR2 SVGAGI. CDR3 region: CASSWDRGDSGELFF. The CDR3 nucleotides are TGTGCCAGCAGTTGGGACAGGGGGGATTCCGGGGAGCTGTTTTTT.

This clonotype occurred many times. This chain joins TRBV12-3 or TRBV12-4 and TRBJ2-5; 8 bases are a match to TRBD2. The V gene end was trimmed by 5 bases and the J gene end by 5 bases; junction bases not matched to a gene: 7. The CDR3 is made up of 14 amino acids. CDR3 loop: CASSPHRGGETQYF. For the CDR3, the DNA is TGTGCCAGCAGTCCGCATCGGGGGGGTGAGACCCAGTACTTC.

The rearrangement joins TRBV7-9 to TRBJ2-7, with 13 bases identical to TRBD2. Germline-derived CDR1 and CDR2 are SEHNR and FQNEAQ (reference sequence). Losses at the gene ends were 4 bases for V and 5 bases for J; bases not matched to a gene: 2. CDR3 length: 14 amino acids. DNA for the CDR3: TGTGCCAGCAGCTCACTAGCGGGAGGGGACGAGCAGTACTTC. This encodes CASSSLAGGDEQYF.

This clonotype was seen ten or more times. The chain employs TRBV12-3 or TRBV12-4 and TRBJ2-3; D call uncertain. Trimming took 1 base from V and 6 from J, leaving 2 bases between them. The length of the CDR3 is 11 residues. CDR3 sequence reads: CASSLDDTQYF. The CDR3 DNA reads TGTGCCAGCAGTTTAGACGATACGCAGTATTTT.

The chain is built from TRBV5-6 and TRBJ2-5, with TRBD2 identical over 7 bases. This CDR3 has 16 amino acids. Germline lookup yields CDR1 SGHDT and CDR2 YYEEEE. After removal of 2 bases from V and 2 bases from J, the junction contained 9 bases not matched to a gene. The DNA for the CDR3 is TGTGCCAGCAGCTTTTTATTGGTCGGGGGGCAAGAGACCCAGTACTTC. Its translation is CASSFLLVGGQETQYF.

This clonotype was recorded a few times. The chain links TRBV7-8 to TRBJ2-4; TRBD1 matches 11 bases. V gave up 3 bases and J gave up 1 base; unmatched junction bases: 11. CDR3 size: 19 residues. Germline values: CDR1 SGHVS, CDR2 FQNEAQ. CDR3 protein: CASSFGTGGHLAAKNIQYF. In nucleotides, the CDR3 is TGTGCCAGCAGCTTCGGGACAGGGGGACATTTGGCGGCCAAAAACATTCAGTACTTC. Complete variable domain (other parts from reference TRBV7-8 and TRBJ2-4): GAGVSQSPRYKVAKRGQDVALRCDPISGHVSLFWYQQALGQGPEFLTYFQNEAQLDKSGLPSDRFFAERPEGSVSTLKIQRTQQEDSAVYLCASSFGTGGHLAAKNIQYFGAGTRLSVL.

V gene TRBV29-1 combines with J gene TRBJ2-1, with 10 bases that match TRBD2. CDR1 and CDR2 from the germline V gene are SQVTM and ANQGSEA. The CDR3 contains 18 residues. V shed 0 bases, J shed 6 bases, and the junction held 14 bases outside the gene matches. Here the CDR3 DNA reads TGCAGCGTTGAAGATCGGCCTAGCGGGAGCCTTATCGGCAATGAGCAGTTCTTC. Translation: CSVEDRPSGSLIGNEQFF.